Included here is one TCR beta chain sequence, with context. Its target is not known. Method: immunoSEQ multiplex PCR; TCRdb's copy keeps in-frame clones and lacks some. This table has 35,000 to 50,000 clones, around 76% appearing once. The record originates from a study of vaccination effects on CD4 cells after COVID-19. Regarding the study as a whole: Early post-infection timepoints were missing from the study, which also had few convalescent patients. Pronounced clonal contraction occurred in clones induced by infection and by vaccine late after vaccination.

Pools of viral peptides were used by the ViraFEST assay to expand antigen-specific CD4+ T cells ahead of sequencing. Upon completion of approximately ten days in culture, CD4+ T cells were isolated. In the vaccine recipients, nucleocapsid antibodies were negative and there was no prior SARS-CoV-2 infection. For each well, roughly 2 million PBMC were cultured with roughly 11 IU/ml IL-2 and about 11 ug/ml peptides. A half-volume exchange with IL-2 medium occurred on days 3 and 7. The CDR3 sequence is 15 residues long. Germline CDR1 and CDR2: SNHLY and FYNNEI. V lost 4 bases to trimming and J lost 0 bases, with 9 bases between them.

J is TRBJ2-2 and V is TRBV2, with D tentatively TRBD1 (5 bases). The source material was CD4+ T cells from PBMCs cultured with SARS-CoV-2 spike peptides, sampled before COVID-19 vaccination. The source is a human donor who received a COVID-19 vaccine. The CDR3 region has the DNA TGTGCCAGCAGTGGCAGGGTCGCGAACACCGGGGAGCTGTTTTTT. This gives the protein CASSGRVANTGELFF.